This T cell receptor beta chain was identified in a study of cytomegalovirus exposure and HLA in healthy donors (dated by TCRdb to about 2017). For the study in its entirety: In an earlier analysis of some 550 of the donors, roughly 300 Gb of sequence data and 95 million to 130 million unique TCR beta sequences from about 180 million T cells were reported. Several DR-DQ haplotypes were handled as single units for association and clustering, since linkage in the cohort was strong. The later analysis used no new phenotypic data to find candidate immune exposures, relying instead on TCR beta sequences and their occurrence across donors. Among the approximately 400 genotyped donors, approximately 77% belonged to the genetic ancestry cluster associated with self-reported Caucasian donors. HLA typing covered class I and class II loci at four-digit resolution. The number of donors typed differed by locus, with 629-630 for A, B, C, DRB1 and DQB1, roughly 550 for DQA1, under 610 for DPA1, and approximately 470 for DPB1. Every discovery cohort repertoire had been produced on one sequencing platform. To predict cytomegalovirus infection status, the study brought together high-throughput TCR immunosequencing, statistical association of individual TCRs with disease status, and machine learning. In a later genetic analysis, genome-wide SNP genotypes for about three fifths of the roughly 670 donors were used, and that subset was treated as a discovery cohort. Using immunosequencing, the study profiled T cell repertoires from 666 subjects and related those repertoires to cytomegalovirus serostatus. In an earlier analysis of 500 to 650 of the donors, high-throughput TCR beta sequencing was used to judge whether each TCR beta V gene segment behaved as functional or pseudogenic. Across 300 to 400 genotyped donors of the cohort, an average of roughly 200,000 unique TCR beta nucleotide sequences per donor were sequenced, and 15% to 20% of those sequences were non-productive. A separate validation cohort of about 110 different subjects was used in addition to the roughly 620-subject first cohort. An early release covering roughly 600 HLA-typed donors comprised approximately 300 gigabases of sequencing data and roughly 86 million unique TCR sequences. Alongside the repertoire data, information on donor age, sex, ethnicity and CMV serostatus was compiled. In a later analysis, previously published TCR beta repertoires from several hundred donors were re-analyzed and high-resolution HLA genotyping was added so that TCR occurrence patterns could be studied. The study was designed to test whether signatures of past pathogen exposure could be identified by cataloging public T cell receptors.

Reading from cysteine to phenylalanine, the CDR3 counts 17 amino acids. CDR3 DNA is the only sequence kept; it has 51 bases, read in frame from the first base. Unmatched junction bases come to 10, with V trimmed by 7 bases and J by 4 bases. CDR1 is given as MGHDK and CDR2 as SYGVNS, both from the germline V gene. Receptor amplification or capture employed the immunoSEQ multiplex PCR assay. The multiplex PCR relied on a mix of 60 forward primers for TCR Vbeta segments and 13 reverse primers for TCR Jbeta segments. A multiplex PCR assay on genomic DNA amplified the CDR3 region of rearranged TCR beta genes. Amplified TCR beta libraries were sequenced as 87-base-pair reads on the Illumina HiSeq System. The authors' analysis ran thus. In a later analysis, tens of millions of unique TCR beta chains were counted across the 500 to 850 repertoires, and roughly 11 million of these chains were shared by at least two donors. A nearest-neighbor algorithm error-corrected the raw reads and collapsed the reads into unique sequences, merging closely related sequences to remove PCR and sequencing errors. To assign V, D and J gene segments, CDR3 sequences were aligned to IMGT reference sequences. Each retained sequence needed at least a six-nucleotide match to both a V gene segment and a J gene segment. A rearrangement was called productive if the CDR3 had no stop codons and remained in frame with V and J, and every other rearrangement was called non-productive. CDR3 was defined according to IMGT convention as the region running from the second conserved V-encoded cysteine to the conserved J-encoded phenylalanine. In an earlier analysis of around 600 of the donors, sequences lacking an unambiguous match to a single V gene segment were excluded. In an earlier analysis of some 590 of the donors, V segments were called functional above 56.7% productive rearrangements and were called segregating when the between-donor standard deviation exceeded 5%. A statistical classification framework was built to diagnose cytomegalovirus status from the catalog of TCR beta chain sequences. In a later analysis, TCR nucleotide sequences were compared against IMGT/GENE-DB human TR gene sequences so that V and J genes could be assigned. The TCRdist pipeline was used in a later analysis to assign CDR3 sequences and most-parsimonious VDJ recombination scenarios. In a later analysis, each TCR beta chain was defined by its CDR3 amino acid sequence together with its V-gene family, and reads without a unique V-gene family were excluded. In a later analysis, some 600 highly shared, low-generation-probability nucleotide sequences were removed to address suspected cross-contamination and a sequencing artifact. A later analysis calculated a clonal expansion index for each public chain from normalized within-repertoire ranks of inferred template counts. A later analysis computed generation probabilities with a VDJ recombination model fitted to out-of-frame rearrangements, and checked the results against IGoR. A later analysis scored TCR-TCR, TCR-HLA and TCR-CMV co-occurrence with hypergeometric tests, applying a repertoire-size bias correction to TCR pairs. To estimate false discovery rates, a later analysis permuted the HLA or CMV assignments 20 times. A later analysis grouped co-occurring TCRs with DBSCAN, adding TCRdist sequence similarity when clustering within HLA-allele-positive subsets. Repertoires with fewer than 30,000 or more than 120,000 public chains were left out of co-occurrence clustering, as were about 5 repertoires with anomalous nucleotide sharing. In TCRdb, the immuneACCESS table is reduced to in-frame sequences with V and J assigned. These tables do not hold every clone; where another copy was compared, an unresolved V gene accounts for under half, and the others remain unexplained. V and J calls and clone size follow that table, whereas D and trimming were derived from the DNA. This sample gives about 130,000 clones in total; 65% to 90% of them show up just once. The ten largest account for 10% to 12% of the sample.

The cohort consisted of approximately 690 healthy bone marrow donors. At the time of sampling, all cohort members were nominally healthy, though unrecorded immune exposures were likely present. The donor tested CMV seropositive, placing the donor among the 250 to 350 seropositive members of the cohort. Every donor gave a peripheral blood sample, and the peripheral blood mononuclear cells from that sample were used for TCR beta sequencing. Genomic DNA extraction from the blood cell samples was performed with the Qiagen DNeasy Blood Extraction Kit. A word on this clone: Its antigen specificity is not known. No much larger clone is present one base from it, and per-base qualities are unavailable.

Study-wide findings and limitations: Specific HLA alleles were associated with roughly 17,000 TCR beta sequences at a false discovery rate of 0.05 in a later analysis. Because some donors lacked HLA typing at each locus, the association tests relied only on the typed subset. According to a later analysis, TCR association rates differed among HLA loci, with DRB1 alleles showing the most associated TCRs and HLA-C alleles showing the fewest. According to a later genetic analysis, donors in an Asian-associated ancestry cluster had fewer N-insertions in productive TCRs than the approximately 650-donor mean. An earlier analysis of 587 of the donors showed that most TCR beta V segments appeared in productive rearrangements either about 87% or about 30% of the time, which broadly matched IMGT annotations. In vitro tests confirmed that three of the cytomegalovirus-associated TCR beta chains recognize cytomegalovirus antigens. In a later analysis, HLA-associated TCR beta chains showed more clonal expansion and lower generation probabilities than non-associated chains that were equally common. Linkage disequilibrium might explain the correlated functional status among segregating V segments, but an unknown experimental factor could not be ruled out. Most TCR sequences were observed very rarely across donors, whereas some public TCRs were present in many individuals. The presence/absence analyses assumed that sequencing depth was roughly uniform across donors, and that assumption may not be true. A further reported finding was that TCR beta sequences accurately predicted the HLA-A and HLA-B alleles for most subjects in the first cohort. Some IMGT-functional V segments, including TRBV6-2 and TRBV6-3, could not be told apart with the 87-base-pair reads, so those segments were excluded. A cluster of highly shared sequence variants was judged likely to be a technical artifact of the sequencing pipeline. A later analysis reported that several top co-occurrence clusters appeared linked to parvovirus B19, influenza, CMV and Epstein-Barr virus. Because counts were too low, seventeen rarely observed V segments, including chromosome 9 orphons, were left out of the earlier analysis of a few hundred of the donors. According to a later analysis, most CMV-associated TCR beta chains appeared to be HLA-restricted, and the HLA associations seemed to be driven largely by CMV exposure. A total of about 180 TCR beta chains were listed by the study as associated with cytomegalovirus. The authors suggested that the approach could potentially be generalized to other disease states and immunological phenotypes. An association between a missense DCLRE1C variant and V-gene and J-gene trimming of TCR beta chains was found in a later genetic analysis and replicated in an independent cohort. Strong co-occurrence of HLA alleles, especially DR and DQ, made assigning TCR associations to individual alleles difficult. In both the original and validation cohorts, the classifier was reported to diagnose cytomegalovirus status with high specificity and sensitivity. In this cohort, only TCR beta chains were sequenced, and detectable features were limited by the absence of alpha or paired-chain data. The only immune exposure information available for the cohort was CMV serostatus.

This sequence uses TRBV25-1 and TRBJ2-3, with TRBD2 matching 14 junction bases. Sequencing was performed on PBMCs. The sequence was obtained from a male donor in good health and CMV-seropositive. This receptor carries the CDR3 CASTKGTSGSGADTQYF. The base sequence is TGTGCCAGCACTAAAGGGACTAGCGGGAGTGGGGCAGATACGCAGTATTTT.